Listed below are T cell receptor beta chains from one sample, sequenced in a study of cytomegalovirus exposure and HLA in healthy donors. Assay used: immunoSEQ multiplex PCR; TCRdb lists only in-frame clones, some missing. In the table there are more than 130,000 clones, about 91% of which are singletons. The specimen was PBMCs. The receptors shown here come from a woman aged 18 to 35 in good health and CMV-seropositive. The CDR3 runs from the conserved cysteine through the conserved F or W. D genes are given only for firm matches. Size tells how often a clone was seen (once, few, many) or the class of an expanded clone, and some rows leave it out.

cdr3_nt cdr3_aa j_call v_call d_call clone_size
TGTGCCAGCAGCGTAGGGACTACAGATACGCAGTATTTT CASSVGTTDTQYF TRBJ2-3 TRBV9 NA NA
TGTGCCAGCAGCCCCCCCGGGAACCTGAACACTGAAGCTTTCTTT CASSPPGNLNTEAFF TRBJ1-1 TRBV7-9 NA NA
TGTGCCAGGACAGGGCCCATGAACACTGAAGCTTTCTTT CARTGPMNTEAFF TRBJ1-1 TRBV2 TRBD1 NA
TGTGCCAGTACCCGGCTGGACAGAACTAACTATGGCTACACCTTC CASTRLDRTNYGYTF TRBJ1-2 TRBV19 NA NA
TGCAGCGGTGGACAGAACACTGAAGCTTTCTTT CSGGQNTEAFF TRBJ1-1 TRBV29-1 NA few
TGTGCCAGCGCCCGTAGATCGGGCTACACCTTC CASARRSGYTF TRBJ1-2 TRBV2 NA NA
TGTGCCAGCAGTGTCATGGACAGGAACCGATACGAGCAGTACTTC CASSVMDRNRYEQYF TRBJ2-7 TRBV6-5 TRBD1 NA
TGTGCCAGCAGTTCCTTCGGAGGGAACACTGAAGCTTTCTTT CASSSFGGNTEAFF TRBJ1-1 TRBV28 NA NA
TGCAGGACGGGGGTAGGCTATGGCTACACCTTC CRTGVGYGYTF TRBJ1-2 TRBV20-1 NA NA
TGTGCCAGCAGTGCCACTAGCGGGAAAAGCACAGATACGCAGTATTTT CASSATSGKSTDTQYF TRBJ2-3 TRBV2 TRBD2 NA
TGTGCCAGCAGCTCCAGCGGGGGCCTCGCTAAGACCCAGTACTTC CASSSSGGLAKTQYF TRBJ2-5 TRBV11-1 TRBD2 NA
TGCGCCAGCAGCTTGGCCGACAGAAGGGCCGGAAACACCATATATTTT CASSLADRRAGNTIYF TRBJ1-3 TRBV5-1 NA NA
TGTGCCAGCAGCCTGGATAGCGGGGGGGCCAGGGATACGCAGTATTTT CASSLDSGGARDTQYF TRBJ2-3 TRBV2 TRBD2 NA
TGTGCCAGCAGTTTAAGGGGCGACAGGGCTAACTATGGCTACACCTTC CASSLRGDRANYGYTF TRBJ1-2 TRBV28 TRBD1 NA
TGCAGCGTTGACAGGGGTGGCTACACCTTC CSVDRGGYTF TRBJ1-2 TRBV29-1 NA NA
TGTGCCAGCAGCCCGCCGTACAGGCTCCATCAGCCCCAGCATTTT CASSPPYRLHQPQHF TRBJ1-5 TRBV7-4 NA NA
TGTGCCAGCGAGGGACTAGCGGGAGGGCTAGACGAGCAGTACTTC CASEGLAGGLDEQYF TRBJ2-7 TRBV6-1 TRBD2 NA
TGTGCCAGTAGTATAGAAGGGTCGGGGGACGAGCAGTACTTC CASSIEGSGDEQYF TRBJ2-7 TRBV19 NA NA
TGTGCCAGCATCGGGGAACAAAACCTTCAGCCCCAGCATTTT CASIGEQNLQPQHF TRBJ1-5 TRBV28 NA NA
TGTGCCAGCAGCTTAGAAACAGGGCGGACCTACGAGCAGTACTTC CASSLETGRTYEQYF TRBJ2-7 TRBV7-4 NA NA
TGTGCCTGGAGTGTAGTGGGGACTAGCGTATACGAGCAGTACTTC CAWSVVGTSVYEQYF TRBJ2-7 TRBV30 TRBD2 NA
TGTGCCAGCAGCTCCCGCGTGGGGGGGGATGCCTACGAGCAGTACTTC CASSSRVGGDAYEQYF TRBJ2-7 TRBV5-4 TRBD2 once
TGTGCCAGCAGCTTCGACGGGGGGAACACTGAAGCTTTCTTT CASSFDGGNTEAFF TRBJ1-1 TRBV7-9 NA NA
TGTGCCAGTGCCCCCCTCGGGAGCAGAGGGTACACTGAAGCTTTCTTT CASAPLGSRGYTEAFF TRBJ1-1 TRBV27 NA NA
TGTGCCTGGAGTGTACGAGGGCGGATTCCCTACAATGAGCAGTTCTTC CAWSVRGRIPYNEQFF TRBJ2-1 TRBV30 NA NA
TGTGCCTGGACCCGGGGTTCTATAGCCGGGGAGCTGTTTTTT CAWTRGSIAGELFF TRBJ2-2 TRBV30 NA NA
TGTGCCATAGGCTCGAGGGATCAGCCCCAGCATTTT CAIGSRDQPQHF TRBJ1-5 TRBV28 NA NA
TGTGCCACCAGCAGAGGGGGGACAGGGGGATTAAATACGCAGTATTTT CATSRGGTGGLNTQYF TRBJ2-3 TRBV15 TRBD1 NA
TGTGCCTGGAGTGTAGCAGGGTCCTACGAGCAGTACTTC CAWSVAGSYEQYF TRBJ2-7 TRBV30 NA NA